The sequence of this T cell receptor beta chain was determined in a study of blood T cell repertoires in COVID-19. In the study overall: The analysed material was cDNA or gDNA that came from T cells, B-cell-depleted T cells, or PBMCs.

Clones were read by immunoSEQ multiplex PCR, and TCRdb kept only the in-frame ones, dropping some. The sample consists of 100,000 to 120,000 clones, 70% to 90% of them appearing once. The CDR3 sequence is 15 residues long. Germline CDR1 reads SEHNR; CDR2 reads FQNEAQ (reference sequence). Unmatched junction bases numbered 4, after V lost 5 bases and J lost 4 bases. The sequenced sample consisted of peripheral blood. The sequence derives from a woman in her forties or fifties with acute or convalescent COVID-19. This rearrangement joins TRBV7-9 to TRBJ2-7, with 14 bases fitting TRBD2. This CDR3 reads CASSPWTSGRYEQYF. The DNA for the CDR3 is TGTGCCAGCAGCCCATGGACTAGCGGGAGGTACGAGCAGTACTTC.